This T cell receptor (beta chain) was identified in a study of technical replicates of blood from a few donors. Clones were sequenced by immunoSEQ multiplex PCR, and TCRdb holds only the in-frame ones, with some missing. The table lists some 60,000 clones, around nine tenths of them singletons. CDR1 is SNHLY, CDR2 FYNNEI, per germline. V was pared by 5 bases and J by 5 bases, with 13 bases between. This CDR3 has 15 amino acids. This clonotype was obtained from a human donor in good health. Some clones in this sample may be carry-over from other donors' samples. Sequences were obtained from PBMCs. The V gene is TRBV2, the J gene TRBJ1-6; D remains ambiguous. CDR3 residues: CASSSTRQDNSPLHF. Here the CDR3 DNA reads TGTGCCAGCAGTAGTACCCGACAAGATAATTCACCCCTCCACTTT.